This T cell receptor beta chain appears in the sequencing data of a study of shared clonotypes between healthy human individuals. Whole-study context: Plates per donor: three CD4 naive, three CD4 memory, two CD8 naive, one CD8 memory.

Whole-study results and caveats: A reduction in generation probabilities was seen for non-shared clonotypes relative to those shared by all four donors. Read depth was anticipated to influence clonotype sharing among donors.

Naive CD8 cells comprised CD45RO-negative, CCR7-positively selected cells, excluding terminally differentiated effector memory CD45RA+ cells. Sequencing was performed with immunoSEQ multiplex PCR; in TCRdb, only in-frame clones are kept and a portion is missing. The table records about 680,000 clones, under 95% of them present only once. A word on this clone: Its antigen is unknown.

The clonotype originates from a man aged 25-45 years in good health. The sample consisted of naive CD8+ T cells sorted from blood.

CDR3 sequence: CASSLVGGLPIGNEQFF. The CDR3 DNA is TGTGCCAGCAGTTTAGTAGGGGGACTGCCTATCGGGAATGAGCAGTTCTTC. The chain joins TRBV28 to TRBJ2-1, with D perhaps assigned TRBD1 or TRBD2 (6 bases each). Germline V gene lookup returns CDR1 MDHEN and CDR2 SYDVKM. V lost 2 bases and J 7 bases, leaving 21 bases between the germline ends. CDR3 length: 17 residues.